The following is a T cell receptor beta chain sequence with its context. Measured with immunoSEQ multiplex PCR; TCRdb has only the in-frame clones, and not every one. The sample shows about 160,000 clones, approximately 81% of them seen only once. The data stem from a study of blood T cell repertoires in COVID-19. Study-wide background: The cDNA or gDNA used as material had been derived from T cells, B-cell-depleted T cells, or PBMCs.

The V gene's germline CDR1 is SEHNR and CDR2 FQNEAQ (reference sequence). This CDR3 is 17 amino acids long. V lost 4 bases to trimming and J lost 7 bases; unmatched junction nucleotides: 9. Participants had their cohort set by participant-reported clinical history. The TCR comes from a woman aged 40 to 55 with acute COVID-19. The V gene is TRBV7-9, the J gene TRBJ2-1; 14 bases map to TRBD2. The sample taken for sequencing was PBMCs or T cells enriched from blood (not recorded which). The CDR3 region is CASSYSSGTSGRNEQFF. Written as DNA, the CDR3 is TGTGCCAGCAGCTACTCTTCCGGGACTAGCGGGAGAAATGAGCAGTTCTTC.